This entry lists 18 T cell receptor beta chains sequenced from one sample in a study of T cell repertoires in cytomegalovirus infection. TCRdb itself ran the reads through MiXCR, one entry per CDR3 protein. In the table there are approximately 250,000 distinct CDR3 sequences, approximately 13% of which are singletons. Sequencing was performed on PBMCs. These receptors were taken from a human donor in good health (CMV status not recorded). Some clones in this sample may be carry-over from other donors' samples.

In this sample, this clonotype turned up many times. The genes are TRBV5-4 and TRBJ2-1; no definite D call. This CDR3 has 13 amino acids. The V gene lost 2 bases and the J gene lost 9 bases, with 12 bases spanning the gap. CDR1 is SGHNT, CDR2 YYREEE, per germline (reference sequence). Written as DNA, the CDR3 is TGTGCCAGCAGCTTTACAGCCCTCAGTGAGCAGTTCTTC. Encoded protein: CASSFTALSEQFF.

This clonotype was recorded at least ten times. The chain is built from TRBV12-3 or TRBV12-4 and TRBJ1-6; D unresolved. Trimming stripped 5 bases from V and 13 bases from J, with 15 bases between. This CDR3 has 13 residues. This CDR3 is CASSLTGGSPLHF. Here the CDR3 DNA reads TGTGCCAGCAGTCTCACCGGAGGCAGCCCCCTCCACTTT.

This clonotype was counted only a few times. The gene calls are TRBV5-4 and TRBJ2-5; TRBD2 matches at 10 bases. This CDR3 has 15 amino acids. The J segment lost 0 bases and the V segment lost 4 bases, leaving 3 bases of the junction unmatched. In germline, CDR1 is SGHNT, CDR2 YYREEE (reference sequence). The chain's CDR3 is CASSATSGNQETQYF. DNA for the CDR3: TGTGCCAGCAGCGCAACTAGCGGGAACCAAGAGACCCAGTACTTC.

Ten or more counts support this clonotype. The chain links TRBV28 to TRBJ2-2; D not certain. CDR3 length: 12 residues. From germline, CDR1 is MDHEN and CDR2 SYDVKM. Between the trimmed V and J ends, which lost 7 bases and 1 base, there was a span of 4 bases. The CDR3 nucleotides are TGTGCCAGCACCGAGAACACCGGGGAGCTGTTTTTT. Protein: CASTENTGELFF.

DNA for the CDR3: TGTGCCAGCAGTACTTTGGGCCGAAACACTGAAGCTTTCTTT. It is translated as CASSTLGRNTEAFF. V is TRBV6-2 or TRBV6-3 and J is TRBJ1-1; D gene ambiguous. Germline CDR1 is MNHEY and CDR2 is SVGEGT. The CDR3 has 14 residues. The V end lost 5 bases, the J end lost 2 bases, and 12 bases lay between the germline ends.

The CDR3 DNA sequence: TGTGCCAGCAGCTTAGGCCCCGGGACAGCGATCTCTGGGGCCAACGTCCTGACTTTC. Protein sequence: CASSLGPGTAISGANVLTF. The chain carries TRBV13 and TRBJ2-6, with 7 bases matching TRBD1. Germline V lookup: CDR1 PRHDT, CDR2 FYEKMQ (reference sequence). J was trimmed by 0 bases and V by 0 bases; bases with no gene match: 8. CDR3 length: 19 amino acids.

In this sample, this clonotype turned up many times. The chain combines TRBV7-6 with TRBJ2-3, with 9 bases that match TRBD2. Germline CDR1 and CDR2: SGHVS and FNYEAQ. Trimming cost V 9 bases and J 4 bases; bases outside gene matches: 5. The CDR3 length is 13 residues. DNA of the CDR3: TGTGCCAGTGGCGGGGGGGAGGCAGATACGCAGTATTTT. This encodes CASGGGEADTQYF. Full variable domain (remainder filled in from reference TRBV7-6 and TRBJ2-3): GAGVSQSPRYKVTKRGQDVALRCDPISGHVSLYWYRQALGQGPEFLTYFNYEAQQDKSGLPNDRFSAERPEGSISTLTIQRTEQRDSAMYRCASGGGEADTQYFGPGTRLTVL.

In its sample, this clonotype was seen many times. V and J are TRBV10-3 and TRBJ2-1; 10 bases line up with TRBD2. V was pared by 6 bases and J by 6 bases, with 11 bases of the junction left unmatched. Looked up from germline, CDR1 is ENHRY and CDR2 is SYGVKD. The CDR3 consists of 16 residues. The CDR3 DNA sequence: TGTGCCATCAGCCCTATTAGGAGCGGGGGGGGCAATGAGCAGTTCTTC. Residues: CAISPIRSGGGNEQFF.

This clonotype was observed many times. This chain uses TRBV2 with TRBJ2-7; the match to TRBD1 covers 9 bases. The V gene end was trimmed by 4 bases and the J gene end by 0 bases; junction bases not matched to a gene: 7. Looked up from germline, CDR1 is SNHLY and CDR2 is FYNNEI. The CDR3 runs to 16 residues. The CDR3 DNA reads as TGTGCCAGCAGTGTGGGACCGGGACAGGGCTCCTACGAGCAGTACTTC. Its protein is CASSVGPGQGSYEQYF.

At least ten counts were recorded for this clonotype. The chain employs TRBV7-9 and TRBJ2-2, with TRBD2 matching over 8 bases. This CDR3 has 15 amino acids. CDR1 and CDR2 (germline): SEHNR, FQNEAQ (reference sequence). V was pared by 1 base and J by 5 bases, with 3 bases of the junction left unmatched. Here the CDR3 DNA reads TGTGCCAGCAGCTTAGGTACTAGCGGAACCGGGGAGCTGTTTTTT. As protein: CASSLGTSGTGELFF.

This clonotype was found once. The genes are TRBV4-3 and TRBJ2-1; TRBD2 might be the D (5 bases). The germline CDR1 and CDR2 sequences are LGHNA and YSLEER. CDR3 length: 16 residues. V was pared by 1 base and J by 7 bases, with 17 bases between. The CDR3 region is CASSQGPSGTWNEQFF. The CDR3 DNA follows: TGCGCCAGCAGCCAAGGCCCAAGCGGTACATGGAATGAGCAGTTCTTC.

This clonotype was seen at least ten times. In DNA, the CDR3 is TGTGCCCAGGGGGGAAACACTGAAGCTTTCTTT. This codes for CAQGGNTEAFF. The rearrangement links TRBV7-2 to TRBJ1-1; 7 positions match TRBD1. This CDR3 has 11 residues. V shed 11 bases, J shed 2 bases, and the junction held 2 bases outside the gene matches. Germline V gives CDR1 SGHTA, CDR2 FQGNSA.

This clonotype has a count of ten or more. This chain connects TRBV12-5 to TRBJ1-1; weak D call: TRBD1 (6 bases). The V end lost 0 bases, the J end lost 1 base, and 18 bases lay between the germline ends. The CDR3 covers 18 residues. CDR1 LGHNT and CDR2 FRNRAP come from the germline V gene. The CDR3 loop reads CASGLVNRVLSPNTEAFF. The CDR3 DNA reads as TGTGCTAGTGGTTTGGTAAACAGGGTACTAAGCCCGAACACTGAAGCTTTCTTT.

This clonotype appeared many times. This rearrangement joins TRBV6-6 to TRBJ2-7; D is ambiguous. Trimming left V 7 bases short and J 0 bases short, with 10 bases between. This CDR3 has 13 amino acids. From germline, CDR1 is MNHNY and CDR2 SVGAGI (reference sequence). DNA of the CDR3: TGTGCCAGCACCCCACCGAGCTCCTACGAGCAGTACTTC. It yields the protein CASTPPSSYEQYF.

The rearrangement uses TRBV29-1 and TRBJ2-7; unclear D gene. This CDR3 spans 10 amino acids. Trimming stripped 7 bases from V and 7 bases from J, with 11 bases between. Germline V gene lookup returns CDR1 SQVTM and CDR2 ANQGSEA. The CDR3 reads CSAVACEQYF. The CDR3 DNA reads TGCAGCGCTGTGGCCTGTGAGCAGTACTTC.

This chain links TRBV29-1 with TRBJ2-7; 10 bases fit TRBD2. CDR3 length: 16 amino acids. Germline V gives CDR1 SQVTM, CDR2 ANQGSEA. The junction had 11 bases not matched to a gene; V was cut back by 4 bases and J by 2 bases. This chain's CDR3 is CSVVPSGSGGTYEQYF. The CDR3 DNA sequence: TGCAGCGTTGTTCCCTCGGGTAGCGGGGGGACCTACGAGCAGTACTTC.

The chain uses TRBV20-1 and TRBJ2-7, with D possibly being TRBD1 (6 bases). The CDR3 totals 15 residues. Trimming took off 3 bases at V and 1 base at J, with 16 bases between the two ends. CDR1 DFQATT and CDR2 SNEGSKA come from the germline V gene (reference sequence). The CDR3 coding sequence is TGCAGTGCTAGGGAGTTTGAAGGACAGTCCTACGAGCAGTACTTC. Translated, it gives CSAREFEGQSYEQYF.

The chain employs TRBV27 and TRBJ2-2, with a weak D call TRBD1 (6 bases). The CDR3 loop spans 15 amino acids. The germline V gene has CDR1 MNHEY and CDR2 SMNVEV (reference sequence). Trimming took 5 bases from V and 1 from J, leaving 11 bases between them. The CDR3 loop is CASSQGTVNTGELFF. The CDR3 region has the DNA TGTGCCAGCAGTCAGGGGACGGTGAACACCGGGGAGCTGTTTTTT.